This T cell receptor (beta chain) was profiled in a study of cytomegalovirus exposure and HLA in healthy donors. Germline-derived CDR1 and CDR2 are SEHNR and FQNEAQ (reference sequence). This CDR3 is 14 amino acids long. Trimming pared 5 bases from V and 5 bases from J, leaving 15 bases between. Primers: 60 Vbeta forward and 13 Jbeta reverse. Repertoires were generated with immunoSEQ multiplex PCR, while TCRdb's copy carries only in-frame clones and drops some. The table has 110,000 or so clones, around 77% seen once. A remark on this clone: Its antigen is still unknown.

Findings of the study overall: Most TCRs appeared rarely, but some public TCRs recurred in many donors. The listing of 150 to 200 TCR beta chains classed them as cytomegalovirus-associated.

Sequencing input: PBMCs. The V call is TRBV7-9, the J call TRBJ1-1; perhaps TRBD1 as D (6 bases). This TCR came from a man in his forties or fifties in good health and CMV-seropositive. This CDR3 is CASSREGVVTEAFF. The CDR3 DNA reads TGTGCCAGCAGCCGTGAGGGGGTCGTGACTGAAGCTTTCTTT.